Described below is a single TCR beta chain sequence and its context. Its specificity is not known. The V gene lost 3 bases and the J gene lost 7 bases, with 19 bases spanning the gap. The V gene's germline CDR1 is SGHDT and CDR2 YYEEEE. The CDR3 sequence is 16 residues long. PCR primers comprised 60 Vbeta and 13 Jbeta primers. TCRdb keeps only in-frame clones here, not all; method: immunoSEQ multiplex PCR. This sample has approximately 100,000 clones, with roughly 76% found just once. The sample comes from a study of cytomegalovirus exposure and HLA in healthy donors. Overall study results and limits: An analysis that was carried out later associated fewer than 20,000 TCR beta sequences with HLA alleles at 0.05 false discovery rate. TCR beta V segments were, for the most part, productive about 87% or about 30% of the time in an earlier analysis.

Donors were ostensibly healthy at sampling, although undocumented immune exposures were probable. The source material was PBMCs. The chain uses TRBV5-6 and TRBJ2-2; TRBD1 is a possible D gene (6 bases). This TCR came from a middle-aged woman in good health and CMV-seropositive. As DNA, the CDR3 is TGTGCCAGCAGCTCGGCCGGCAGGGGCTTCGGCGGGGAGCTGTTTTTT. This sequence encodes CASSSAGRGFGGELFF.